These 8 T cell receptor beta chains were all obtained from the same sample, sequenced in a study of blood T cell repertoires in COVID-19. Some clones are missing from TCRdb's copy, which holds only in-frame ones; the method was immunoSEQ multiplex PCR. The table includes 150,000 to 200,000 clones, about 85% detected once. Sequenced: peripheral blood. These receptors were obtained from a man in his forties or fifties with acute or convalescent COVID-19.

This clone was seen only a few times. Here the CDR3 reads CASSQRPRRTYNEQFF. The CDR3 DNA reads TGTGCCAGCAGCCAGAGACCCCGGAGGACCTACAATGAGCAGTTCTTC. The chain employs TRBV28 and TRBJ2-1; maybe TRBD2 (5 bases). The CDR3 is 16 residues long. V dropped 6 bases and J dropped 2 bases, with 17 bases sitting between them. CDR1 is MDHEN and CDR2 is SYDVKM in the germline V gene.

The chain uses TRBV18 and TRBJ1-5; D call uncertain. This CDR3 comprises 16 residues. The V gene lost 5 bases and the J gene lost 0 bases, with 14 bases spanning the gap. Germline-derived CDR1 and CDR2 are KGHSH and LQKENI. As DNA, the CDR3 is TGTGCCAGCTCAGATAGCGATTCACATAGCAATCAGCCCCAGCATTTT. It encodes CASSDSDSHSNQPQHF.

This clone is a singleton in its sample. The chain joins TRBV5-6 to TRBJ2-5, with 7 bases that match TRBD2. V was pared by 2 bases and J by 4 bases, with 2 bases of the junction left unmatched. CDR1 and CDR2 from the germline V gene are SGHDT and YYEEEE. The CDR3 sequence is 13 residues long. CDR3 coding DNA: TGTGCCAGCAGCTTAGCGGGGATAGAGACCCAGTACTTC. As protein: CASSLAGIETQYF.

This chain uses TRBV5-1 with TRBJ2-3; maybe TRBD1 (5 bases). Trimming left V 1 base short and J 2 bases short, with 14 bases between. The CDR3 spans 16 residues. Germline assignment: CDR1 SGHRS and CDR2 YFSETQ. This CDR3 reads CASSLFGADPTDTQYF. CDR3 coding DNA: TGCGCCAGCAGCTTGTTTGGGGCTGATCCCACAGATACGCAGTATTTT.

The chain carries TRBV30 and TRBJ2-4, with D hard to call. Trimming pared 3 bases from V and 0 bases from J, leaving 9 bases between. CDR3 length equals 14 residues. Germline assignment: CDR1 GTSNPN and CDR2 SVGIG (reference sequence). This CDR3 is CAWSLAEAKNIQYF. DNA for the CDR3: TGTGCCTGGAGCCTTGCGGAAGCCAAAAACATTCAGTACTTC.

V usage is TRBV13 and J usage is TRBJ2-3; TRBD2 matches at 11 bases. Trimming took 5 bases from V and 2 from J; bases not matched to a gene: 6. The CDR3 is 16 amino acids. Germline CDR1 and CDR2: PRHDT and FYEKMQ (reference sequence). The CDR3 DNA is TGTGCCAGCAGCCCAAGACTAGCGGGGCTCACAGATACGCAGTATTTT. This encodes CASSPRLAGLTDTQYF.

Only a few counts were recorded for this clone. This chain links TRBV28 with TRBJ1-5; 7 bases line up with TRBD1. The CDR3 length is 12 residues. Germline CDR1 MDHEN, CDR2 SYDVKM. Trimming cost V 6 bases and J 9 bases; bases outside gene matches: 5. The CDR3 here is CASRQGLGPQHF. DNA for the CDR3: TGTGCCAGCAGACAGGGGCTAGGGCCCCAGCATTTT.

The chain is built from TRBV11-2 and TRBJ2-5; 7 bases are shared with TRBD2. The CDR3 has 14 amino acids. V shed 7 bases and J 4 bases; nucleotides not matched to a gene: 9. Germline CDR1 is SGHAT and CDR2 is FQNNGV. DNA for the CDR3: TGTGCCAGCATGGGGGGAGGGCAGAGAGAGACCCAGTACTTC. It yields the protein CASMGGGQRETQYF.